These 4 T cell receptor beta chains came from one sample sequenced in a study of blood T cell repertoires in COVID-19 (dated by TCRdb to 2019 to 2021). The library was prepared using the immunoSEQ multiplex PCR assay. In TCRdb, the immuneACCESS table is reduced to in-frame sequences with V and J assigned. These tables do not hold every clone; where another copy was compared, an unresolved V gene accounts for under half, and the others remain unexplained. The sample table holds about 66,000 clones, of which roughly 86% were seen once. The ten largest make up approximately 1.5% of the sample. The sequenced sample was peripheral blood. These receptors originate from a man in his fifties or sixties with acute or convalescent COVID-19.

This chain connects TRBV5-5 to TRBJ2-2; the match to TRBD1 covers 9 bases. J lost 5 bases, V lost 4 bases, and 6 bases had no gene match. The CDR3 covers 15 residues. CDR1 and CDR2 from the germline V gene are SGHKS and YYEKEE (reference sequence). The CDR3 is CASSPGTGRTGELFF. The CDR3 bases are TGTGCCAGCAGCCCCGGGACAGGGAGAACCGGGGAGCTGTTTTTT.

V usage is TRBV2 and J usage is TRBJ1-2, with TRBD1 matching over 9 bases. Germline V gene sequence: CDR1 SNHLY, CDR2 FYNNEI. This CDR3 has 14 amino acids. V shed 8 bases and J 1 base; nucleotides not matched to a gene: 5. The CDR3 here is CASAGQGLNYGYTF. The CDR3 DNA sequence: TGTGCCAGCGCGGGACAGGGACTTAACTATGGCTACACCTTC.

The V call is TRBV19, the J call TRBJ1-2; 7 bases match TRBD1. Germline trimming cut 2 bases from V and 3 bases from J; bases unmatched to any gene: 3. The CDR3 is made up of 14 amino acids. Per the germline V gene, CDR1 is LNHDA and CDR2 is SQIVND (reference sequence). The CDR3 protein is CASSITGVDYGYTF. The DNA of the CDR3 is TGTGCCAGTAGTATAACAGGGGTAGACTATGGCTACACCTTC.

The rearrangement uses TRBV11-2 and TRBJ1-3; 7 bases are a match to TRBD1. The J segment lost 3 bases and the V segment lost 0 bases, leaving 11 bases of the junction unmatched. Germline assignment: CDR1 SGHAT and CDR2 FQNNGV. The CDR3 is made up of 18 amino acids. In DNA, the CDR3 is TGTGCCAGCAGCTTAGAACGGACAGGCGGACTTGGTGGAAACACCATATATTTT. The encoded protein is CASSLERTGGLGGNTIYF.